This T cell receptor (beta chain) was sequenced for a study of blood T cells in healthy people across ages. This clonotype was detected only a few times. V shed 0 bases and J shed 6 bases, with 19 bases lying between them. The CDR3 loop spans 16 amino acids. From germline, CDR1 is DFQATT and CDR2 SNEGSKA (reference sequence). For the second PCR, which ran for roughly 6 to 11 cycles, a sample-barcoded 5' primer and a J-beta primer mix were used. TCRdb passed the 5' RACE reads through MiXCR, listing each CDR3 protein once. Of about 1.6 million distinct CDR3 sequences listed, roughly a third were seen once; the top ten hold roughly 10%.

Sequenced sample: blood. The clonotype comes from a woman in her 30s in good health. The genes are TRBV20-1 and TRBJ2-3; D might be TRBD2 (6 bases). In DNA form, the CDR3 reads TGCAGTGCTAGAGACACGGGACTGAGGCTTCCTGATACGCAGTATTTT. Its protein is CSARDTGLRLPDTQYF.